These T cell receptor beta chains were read from a single sample in a study of regulatory T cells in long-lasting Graves disease. TCRdb re-called the multiplex PCR reads through MiXCR, storing one row per CDR3 protein. Of some 470,000 distinct CDR3 sequences in the sample, about 22% were seen once. Sequenced here: peripheral blood mononuclear cells (PBMCs), sampled when the disease was refractory, from a patient treated with antithyroid drugs. The receptors come from a female donor with Graves disease. The CDR3 runs from the conserved cysteine through the conserved F or W. Each record gives: V gene, clone size, D gene, CDR3 length, J gene, CDR3 DNA, CDR3 protein. D genes are given only for firm matches. Where a row states a size, it is once, few, many or the class of an expanded clone; other rows omit it.

v_gene: TRBV20-1
abundance: NA
d_gene: TRBD2
len: 16
j_gene: TRBJ2-2
CDR3nt: TGCAGTGCTAGGACTAGCGGGGGGGTGAGGTCCGGGGAGCTGTTTTTT
CDR3aa: CSARTSGGVRSGELFF

v_gene: TRBV6-5
abundance: NA
d_gene: NA
len: 14
j_gene: TRBJ2-5
CDR3nt: TGTGCCAGCAGTTACTCCGGTACTGCCGAGACCCAGTACTTC
CDR3aa: CASSYSGTAETQYF

v_gene: TRBV7-9
abundance: few
d_gene: TRBD1
len: 19
j_gene: TRBJ2-7
CDR3nt: TGTGCCAGCAGCCACCCCCTGGATAGACAGGGGCCTTTCCCCTACGAGCAGTACTTC
CDR3aa: CASSHPLDRQGPFPYEQYF

v_gene: TRBV18
abundance: once
d_gene: NA
len: 13
j_gene: TRBJ1-1
CDR3nt: TGTGCCAGCTCGCCAACAGACTCTTCTGAAGCTTTCTTT
CDR3aa: CASSPTDSSEAFF

v_gene: TRBV7-9
abundance: NA
d_gene: NA
len: 16
j_gene: TRBJ2-2
CDR3nt: TGTGCCAGCAGCGCTCCGACAGGGGAGGGAACCGGGGAGCTGTTTTTT
CDR3aa: CASSAPTGEGTGELFF

v_gene: TRBV11-3
abundance: NA
d_gene: TRBD2
len: 19
j_gene: TRBJ2-3
CDR3nt: TGTGCCAGCAGCTTAGGCATATTTGGGACTAGCGGGATGGCAGATACGCAGTATTTT
CDR3aa: CASSLGIFGTSGMADTQYF

v_gene: TRBV7-2
abundance: NA
d_gene: TRBD1
len: 13
j_gene: TRBJ1-2
CDR3nt: TGTGCCTGCAGCGCCGACAGGGGTGATGGCTACACCTTC
CDR3aa: CACSADRGDGYTF

v_gene: TRBV4-3
abundance: NA
d_gene: NA
len: 17
j_gene: TRBJ1-3
CDR3nt: TGCGCCAGCAGCCAAGCAGTCGCGGCAACCTCTGGAAACACCATATATTTT
CDR3aa: CASSQAVAATSGNTIYF

v_gene: TRBV4-1
abundance: NA
d_gene: TRBD2
len: 16
j_gene: TRBJ2-1
CDR3nt: TGCGCCAGCAGCCACCCAAGCGGGAGAACCTACAATGAGCAGTTCTTC
CDR3aa: CASSHPSGRTYNEQFF

v_gene: TRBV20-1
abundance: many
d_gene: NA
len: 10
j_gene: TRBJ1-1
CDR3nt: TGCAGTGTCCCTGGTCGTGAAGCTTTCTTT
CDR3aa: CSVPGREAFF

v_gene: TRBV6-5
abundance: NA
d_gene: NA
len: 13
j_gene: TRBJ1-1
CDR3nt: TGTGCGAGTCAGTCACTAAGAAACACTGAAGCTTTCTTT
CDR3aa: CASQSLRNTEAFF

v_gene: TRBV29-1
abundance: NA
d_gene: NA
len: 16
j_gene: TRBJ2-6
CDR3nt: TGCAGCGTTGTAGTGGGACGGCGCTCTGGGGCCAACGTCCTGACTTTC
CDR3aa: CSVVVGRRSGANVLTF

v_gene: TRBV5-4
abundance: once
d_gene: NA
len: 18
j_gene: TRBJ1-6
CDR3nt: TGTGCCAGCAGCTTGTTTGAGGCGTCCTACTCCTATAATTCACCCCTCCACTTT
CDR3aa: CASSLFEASYSYNSPLHF

v_gene: TRBV12-3/TRBV12-4
abundance: many
d_gene: TRBD1
len: 18
j_gene: TRBJ1-2
CDR3nt: TGTGCCAGCAGTTCACCTGGAAGACAGGGGGCAGCTAACTATGGCTACACCTTC
CDR3aa: CASSSPGRQGAANYGYTF

v_gene: TRBV3-1
abundance: few
d_gene: NA
len: 15
j_gene: TRBJ1-5
CDR3nt: TGTGCCAGCAGCCAAGGAGGACACGGAAATCAGCCCCAGCATTTT
CDR3aa: CASSQGGHGNQPQHF

v_gene: TRBV11-2
abundance: many
d_gene: TRBD2
len: 13
j_gene: TRBJ2-5
CDR3nt: TGTGCCAGCAGCTTCCGACTAGCGGAGACCCAGTACTTC
CDR3aa: CASSFRLAETQYF

v_gene: TRBV6-1
abundance: many
d_gene: NA
len: 13
j_gene: TRBJ2-5
CDR3nt: TGTGCCAGCAACCCACGGTTCAGTCGGACCCAGTACTTC
CDR3aa: CASNPRFSRTQYF

v_gene: TRBV6-1
abundance: many
d_gene: TRBD1
len: 16
j_gene: TRBJ2-7
CDR3nt: TGTGCCAGCAGTGGAATCGGGACAGGGGGATCCTACGAGCAGTACTTC
CDR3aa: CASSGIGTGGSYEQYF

v_gene: TRBV20-1
abundance: once
d_gene: TRBD2
len: 14
j_gene: TRBJ2-1
CDR3nt: TGCAGTGCGCCGACTAGCGGGAGGGCCAATGAGCAGTTCTTC
CDR3aa: CSAPTSGRANEQFF

v_gene: TRBV7-9
abundance: NA
d_gene: NA
len: 16
j_gene: TRBJ1-4
CDR3nt: TGTGCCAGCAGCTTATATGGAGAGGATTGGGGGGAAAAACTGTTTTTT
CDR3aa: CASSLYGEDWGEKLFF

v_gene: TRBV28
abundance: many
d_gene: TRBD1
len: 15
j_gene: TRBJ1-2
CDR3nt: TGTGCCAGTTCCTCCGGGACAGGGACCTTGGAAGGCTACACCTTC
CDR3aa: CASSSGTGTLEGYTF

v_gene: TRBV20-1
abundance: NA
d_gene: NA
len: 12
j_gene: TRBJ2-1
CDR3nt: TGCAGTGCCGAAGATACGGGCAATGAGCAGTTCTTC
CDR3aa: CSAEDTGNEQFF

v_gene: TRBV6-1
abundance: many
d_gene: NA
len: 14
j_gene: TRBJ1-1
CDR3nt: TGTGCCAGCAACAAAGGACGGCTGAAAACTGAAGCTTTCTTT
CDR3aa: CASNKGRLKTEAFF

v_gene: TRBV7-9
abundance: many
d_gene: TRBD1
len: 15
j_gene: TRBJ1-2
CDR3nt: TGTGCCAGCAGCCCATTCCGGGACAGGGGTGATGGCTACACCTTC
CDR3aa: CASSPFRDRGDGYTF

v_gene: TRBV5-1
abundance: few
d_gene: TRBD1
len: 14
j_gene: TRBJ2-7
CDR3nt: TGCGCCAGCAGCTGGACTGGGACAGGCTACGAGCAGTACTTC
CDR3aa: CASSWTGTGYEQYF

v_gene: TRBV4-1
abundance: NA
d_gene: NA
len: 13
j_gene: TRBJ2-7
CDR3nt: TGCGCCAGCAGCCAGGACTCCTCCTGGGAGCAGTACTTC
CDR3aa: CASSQDSSWEQYF

v_gene: TRBV13
abundance: many
d_gene: NA
len: 16
j_gene: TRBJ1-4
CDR3nt: TGTGCCAGCAGAGGAGGCGGTGGTGCAACTAATGAAAAACTGTTTTTT
CDR3aa: CASRGGGGATNEKLFF

v_gene: TRBV12-3/TRBV12-4
abundance: many
d_gene: NA
len: 14
j_gene: TRBJ1-4
CDR3nt: TGTGCCAGCAGTTTAGCGACGAGGGGTGAAAAACTGTTTTTT
CDR3aa: CASSLATRGEKLFF

v_gene: TRBV28
abundance: many
d_gene: TRBD1
len: 15
j_gene: TRBJ1-1
CDR3nt: TGTGCCAGCAGGACACAGGGGTCAGGGGACACTGAAGCTTTCTTT
CDR3aa: CASRTQGSGDTEAFF

v_gene: TRBV7-9
abundance: few
d_gene: TRBD2
len: 15
j_gene: TRBJ2-7
CDR3nt: TGTGCCAGCAGCTTAGTGGCTAGCGGCACCTACGAGCAGTACTTC
CDR3aa: CASSLVASGTYEQYF

v_gene: TRBV20-1
abundance: NA
d_gene: TRBD2
len: 16
j_gene: TRBJ2-7
CDR3nt: TGCAGTGCTAGTAGGGGACTAGCGTTTTCTCTGTACGAGCAGTACTTC
CDR3aa: CSASRGLAFSLYEQYF

v_gene: TRBV6-1
abundance: many
d_gene: NA
len: 16
j_gene: TRBJ2-2
CDR3nt: TGTGCCAGCAACCTTGACAGCTTCGCGAACACCGGGGAGCTGTTTTTT
CDR3aa: CASNLDSFANTGELFF

v_gene: TRBV6-1
abundance: many
d_gene: TRBD1
len: 15
j_gene: TRBJ2-7
CDR3nt: TGTGCCAGCAGCGGGGGGACAGGGACCAACTACGAGCAGTACTTC
CDR3aa: CASSGGTGTNYEQYF

v_gene: TRBV10-3
abundance: few
d_gene: TRBD1
len: 16
j_gene: TRBJ2-2
CDR3nt: TGTGCCATCAGTTCTTACGGACAGGGGAACACCGGGGAGCTGTTTTTT
CDR3aa: CAISSYGQGNTGELFF

v_gene: TRBV7-2
abundance: NA
d_gene: TRBD2
len: 17
j_gene: TRBJ2-7
CDR3nt: TGTGCCAGCAGCTTCGAACTAGCGGGAACTAACGACTACGAGCAGTACTTC
CDR3aa: CASSFELAGTNDYEQYF

v_gene: TRBV19
abundance: few
d_gene: NA
len: 12
j_gene: TRBJ1-2
CDR3nt: TGTGCCAGTAGTCCACCAAACTATGGCTACACCTTC
CDR3aa: CASSPPNYGYTF

v_gene: TRBV4-2
abundance: NA
d_gene: NA
len: 15
j_gene: TRBJ2-7
CDR3nt: TGTGCCAGCAGCCAAGATCCGGAGGACCCCTACGAGCAGTACTTC
CDR3aa: CASSQDPEDPYEQYF

v_gene: TRBV28
abundance: few
d_gene: NA
len: 14
j_gene: TRBJ1-4
CDR3nt: TGTGCCAGCAGGAAACTCGGGACCGAAGAAAAACTGTTTTTT
CDR3aa: CASRKLGTEEKLFF

v_gene: TRBV7-8
abundance: few
d_gene: NA
len: 15
j_gene: TRBJ1-5
CDR3nt: TGTGCCAGCAGCTTAAAACGGGATAGCAATCAGCCCCAGCATTTT
CDR3aa: CASSLKRDSNQPQHF

v_gene: TRBV5-1
abundance: NA
d_gene: TRBD1
len: 15
j_gene: TRBJ2-7
CDR3nt: TGCGCCAGCAGACCAACGTACAGGGGCTCCTACGAGCAGTACTTC
CDR3aa: CASRPTYRGSYEQYF

v_gene: TRBV12-3/TRBV12-4
abundance: many
d_gene: NA
len: 13
j_gene: TRBJ1-5
CDR3nt: TGCGCCAGCAGCCCCGACAGAAACCAGCCCCAGCATTTT
CDR3aa: CASSPDRNQPQHF

v_gene: TRBV6-1
abundance: few
d_gene: NA
len: 13
j_gene: TRBJ1-5
CDR3nt: TGTGCCAGCAGCGGGGACGGGGATCGGCCCCAGCATTTT
CDR3aa: CASSGDGDRPQHF

v_gene: TRBV2
abundance: many
d_gene: NA
len: 12
j_gene: TRBJ1-1
CDR3nt: TGTGCCAGCAGCTTAATGGGCACTGAAGCTTTCTTT
CDR3aa: CASSLMGTEAFF

v_gene: TRBV6-1
abundance: NA
d_gene: NA
len: 16
j_gene: TRBJ2-2
CDR3nt: TGTGCCAGCAGTCCTGAGGGCCCCGCGAACACCGGGGAGCTGTTTTTT
CDR3aa: CASSPEGPANTGELFF

v_gene: TRBV20-1
abundance: many
d_gene: TRBD2
len: 15
j_gene: TRBJ2-7
CDR3nt: TGCAGTGCTATTATGGGGAGGGCGCAGGACTACGAGCAGTACTTC
CDR3aa: CSAIMGRAQDYEQYF

v_gene: TRBV28
abundance: many
d_gene: TRBD2
len: 14
j_gene: TRBJ2-7
CDR3nt: TGTGCCAGCAGTCTGGGACTAGCGCAAAACGAGCAGTACTTC
CDR3aa: CASSLGLAQNEQYF

v_gene: TRBV5-1
abundance: NA
d_gene: TRBD2
len: 16
j_gene: TRBJ2-3
CDR3nt: TGCGCCAGCAGCTTACGGGAAGCGGGGAGCACAGATACGCAGTATTTT
CDR3aa: CASSLREAGSTDTQYF

v_gene: TRBV7-9
abundance: NA
d_gene: NA
len: 11
j_gene: TRBJ2-5
CDR3nt: TGTGCCAGCGGCATAGGGGGGACCCAGTACTTC
CDR3aa: CASGIGGTQYF

v_gene: TRBV9
abundance: NA
d_gene: NA
len: 16
j_gene: TRBJ1-1
CDR3nt: TGTGCCAGCAGCGCAAGTTCCAGGGGTCCCTGCACTGAAGCTTTCTTT
CDR3aa: CASSASSRGPCTEAFF

v_gene: TRBV18
abundance: NA
d_gene: NA
len: 13
j_gene: TRBJ1-2
CDR3nt: TGTGCCAGCTCACCAGCCAGGGCTTGGGGCTACACCTTC
CDR3aa: CASSPARAWGYTF

v_gene: TRBV28
abundance: NA
d_gene: NA
len: 12
j_gene: TRBJ2-7
CDR3nt: TGTGCCAGCAGTTTTGTGCAGGGGGAGCAGTACTTC
CDR3aa: CASSFVQGEQYF

v_gene: TRBV7-9
abundance: NA
d_gene: TRBD1
len: 14
j_gene: TRBJ2-7
CDR3nt: TGTGCCAGCAGCACCCCCGGGACAGCTTACGAGCAGTACTTC
CDR3aa: CASSTPGTAYEQYF

v_gene: TRBV19
abundance: few
d_gene: TRBD1
len: 14
j_gene: TRBJ2-1
CDR3nt: TGTGCCAGTAGTATTAGGGACAGGGTAAATGAGCAGTTCTTC
CDR3aa: CASSIRDRVNEQFF

v_gene: TRBV19
abundance: NA
d_gene: NA
len: 16
j_gene: TRBJ1-6
CDR3nt: TGTGCCAGTAGTATAGCCCTACAGGGAACGAATTCACCCCTCCACTTT
CDR3aa: CASSIALQGTNSPLHF

v_gene: TRBV20-1
abundance: few
d_gene: TRBD1
len: 16
j_gene: TRBJ1-6
CDR3nt: TGCAGTGCTAGAGTGGGGCCAGGGGGCATAGATTCACCCCTCCACTTT
CDR3aa: CSARVGPGGIDSPLHF